Listed here is a single T cell receptor (beta chain). Antigen: not known. These data are taken from a study of cytomegalovirus exposure and HLA in healthy donors. On the study more broadly: According to later analysis, the same platform produced the 120 or so validation and 666 first-cohort repertoires.

Study-level points and caveats: Three CMV-associated chains were confirmed in vitro to be specific for CMV antigens.

TCRdb's copy holds only in-frame clones and misses some; the assay was immunoSEQ multiplex PCR. Of over 150,000 clones listed, approximately 96% are singletons. Looked up from germline, CDR1 is SEHNR and CDR2 is FQNEAQ (reference sequence). The CDR3 runs to 13 residues. V lost 8 bases to trimming and J lost 5 bases, with 15 bases between them. The sample taken for sequencing was PBMCs. The receptor's source is a woman between 18 and 29 years old in good health and CMV-seronegative. The genes are TRBV7-9 and TRBJ2-5; a weak D match, TRBD2 (7 bases). The CDR3 is CASPGGRRETQYF. The CDR3, as DNA: TGTGCCAGCCCGGGGGGCCGGCGTGAGACCCAGTACTTC.